These T cell receptor beta chains were read from a single sample in a study of T cell clones after liver transplantation. Produced via immunoSEQ multiplex PCR; TCRdb's table is partial and in-frame only. This table holds some 20,000 clones, around 75% found once. Sequencing was performed on CD8+ T cells from blood, taken less than 70 months after liver transplant. The receptors were sampled from a human patient who received a liver transplant. The graft donor may account for some of the T cells. Each CDR3 is given with its conserved first and last residue. A D gene is named only where the DNA matches it firmly. Clone size is shown for a subset of rows, as once, few, many or a class of expanded clone.

clone_size,v_call,d_call,j_call,cdr3_aa,cdr3_nt
-,TRBV7-8,-,TRBJ2-7,CASSPLLRAGEQYF,TGTGCCAGCAGCCCCTTGCTCCGTGCAGGCGAGCAGTACTTC
once,TRBV28,TRBD1,TRBJ2-7,CASNRPPGQGSHEQYF,TGTGCCAGCAACCGACCCCCGGGACAGGGGAGTCACGAGCAGTACTTC
-,TRBV11-3,TRBD2,TRBJ2-7,CASSFLAGGEYEQYF,TGTGCCAGCAGCTTTCTAGCGGGGGGCGAATACGAGCAGTACTTC
few,TRBV7-9,-,TRBJ2-2,CASSLGGSRELFF,TGTGCCAGCAGCTTAGGTGGTAGCAGGGAGCTGTTTTTT
-,TRBV9,-,TRBJ2-2,CASSVDRTGELFF,TGTGCCAGCAGCGTCGACAGAACCGGGGAGCTGTTTTTT
many,TRBV7-8,-,TRBJ2-7,CASSQIGTSTYEQYF,TGTGCCAGCAGCCAAATTGGGACTTCCACCTACGAGCAGTACTTC
-,TRBV6-6,-,TRBJ2-3,CATESGDQGGADTQYF,TGTGCCACCGAAAGCGGGGACCAAGGGGGTGCAGATACGCAGTATTTT
-,TRBV6-5,-,TRBJ1-5,CASAAGYSNQPQHF,TGTGCCAGCGCTGCGGGTTATAGCAATCAGCCCCAGCATTTT
-,TRBV6-5,-,TRBJ1-2,CASSSGGYTF,TGTGCCAGCAGTTCAGGTGGCTACACCTTC
-,TRBV12-2,-,TRBJ2-4,CASRLRAGDGLLIQYF,TGTGCAAGTCGCTTAAGGGCCGGTGACGGATTACTCATTCAGTACTTC
few,TRBV7-3,TRBD2,TRBJ2-5,CASSLTSGGFETQYF,TGTGCCAGCAGCCTAACTAGCGGGGGGTTTGAGACCCAGTACTTC
-,TRBV14,TRBD2,TRBJ2-3,CASSHLTSGTDTQYF,TGTGCCAGCAGCCACCTGACTAGCGGCACAGATACGCAGTATTTT
-,TRBV10-3,-,TRBJ2-2,CAIRAEEITGELFF,TGTGCCATCAGGGCAGAGGAGATCACCGGGGAGCTGTTTTTT
-,TRBV18,-,TRBJ1-5,CASSPSGGRAGQPQHF,TGTGCCAGCTCACCTTCCGGGGGCAGGGCCGGGCAGCCCCAGCATTTT
-,TRBV6-5,-,TRBJ2-7,CASSGAYEQYF,TGTGCCAGCAGTGGCGCCTACGAGCAGTACTTC
-,TRBV6-1,-,TRBJ2-1,CASSDGESYNEQFF,TGTGCCAGCAGTGACGGGGAGTCCTACAATGAGCAGTTCTTC
-,TRBV6-5,-,TRBJ2-1,CASSYGGSSYNEQFF,TGTGCCAGCAGTTACGGGGGCAGTTCCTACAATGAGCAGTTCTTC
-,TRBV27,-,TRBJ1-5,CASSPQDKNQPQHF,TGTGCCAGCAGTCCACAGGACAAAAATCAGCCCCAGCATTTT
-,TRBV5-6,-,TRBJ1-1,CASSLRVAGIANTEAFF,TGTGCCAGCAGCCTCAGGGTCGCGGGGATTGCGAACACTGAAGCTTTCTTT
-,TRBV27,-,TRBJ2-5,CASSLRPAGREETQYF,TGTGCCAGCAGTTTACGTCCGGCCGGAAGAGAAGAGACCCAGTACTTC
few,TRBV4-1,-,TRBJ2-7,CASSQERGPTYEQYF,TGCGCCAGCAGCCAAGAACGGGGTCCCACCTACGAGCAGTACTTC
-,TRBV5-4,-,TRBJ1-4,CASSPYPPGVSTNEKLFF,TGTGCCAGCAGCCCGTATCCTCCAGGGGTCTCAACTAATGAAAAACTGTTTTTT
-,TRBV19,TRBD1,TRBJ1-6,CASSIILQGRAPLHF,TGTGCCAGTAGTATCATTTTACAGGGGAGGGCACCCCTCCACTTT
few,TRBV27,-,TRBJ2-7,CASSLTGYEQYF,TGTGCCAGCAGTTTGACAGGCTACGAGCAGTACTTC
-,TRBV27,TRBD2,TRBJ2-2,CASSLGRGWELFF,TGTGCCAGCAGTTTAGGGAGGGGTTGGGAACTGTTTTTT
few,TRBV6-1,-,TRBJ2-1,CASSVFNEQFF,TGTGCCAGCAGTGTGTTCAATGAGCAGTTCTTC
-,TRBV27,-,TRBJ1-1,CASSFDGGGTEAFF,TGTGCCAGCAGTTTTGACGGAGGAGGGACTGAAGCTTTCTTT
-,TRBV28,TRBD1,TRBJ2-1,CASSLRPPGTGYNEQFF,TGTGCCAGCAGCCTAAGGCCCCCTGGGACAGGTTACAATGAGCAGTTCTTC